This is a list of T cell receptor beta chains from one sample in a study of cytomegalovirus exposure and HLA in healthy donors. The table came from immunoSEQ multiplex PCR; TCRdb's copy has only in-frame clones and leaves some out. The sample records a few hundred thousand clones, around two thirds being singletons. Sequencing was done on a sample of PBMCs. The source is a female donor in good health and CMV-seronegative. The conserved cysteine and the conserved F or W are not part of the CDR3 here.

V	length	J	CDR3
TRBV25-1	13	TRBJ1-5	ASSGTGAGNQPQH
TRBV6-1	15	TRBJ2-3	ASSEAGGGPSTDTQY
TRBV4-1	13	TRBJ2-7	ASSQGEQGRYEQY
TRBV7-2	10	TRBJ2-7	ASTGSGYEQY
TRBV7-2	12	TRBJ1-3	ASSFGGSGNTIY
TRBV20-1	9	TRBJ1-1	SAREIIEAF
TRBV11-1	11	TRBJ1-1	ASSLGQNTEAF
TRBV19	12	TRBJ1-5	ASSMMGPNQPQH
TRBV5-1	15	TRBJ2-7	ASSFLSGPGETYEQY
TRBV25-1	12	TRBJ1-1	ASSADRGITEAF
TRBV5-1	13	TRBJ2-7	ASSLAGGAGYEQY
TRBV13	11	TRBJ1-1	ASSSRYGTEAF
TRBV6-8	18	TRBJ2-7	ASSWGGRTSGAKSSYEQY
TRBV25-1	11	TRBJ1-2	ASSAVGVYGYT
TRBV10-1	11	TRBJ2-7	ASSEQLRAEQY
TRBV30	11	TRBJ1-1	AWSVNRATEAF
TRBV7-2	14	TRBJ2-1	ASRDRTSGAYNEQF
TRBV30	13	TRBJ2-7	AWTGRGSRGYEQY
TRBV2	9	TRBJ2-7	ASDRTYEQY
TRBV2	13	TRBJ2-1	ASSESGLYGNEQF
TRBV7-8	13	TRBJ1-1	ASGGQGVGNTEAF
TRBV6-1	14	TRBJ2-1	ASSVSLAGGNNEQF
TRBV7-3	14	TRBJ2-2	ASSSTSAGAGGELF
TRBV30	9	TRBJ1-1	AWSIVAEAF
TRBV6-5	11	TRBJ1-3	ASATGLDNTIY
TRBV6-5	11	TRBJ2-3	ASSYSSLASQY
TRBV7-9	13	TRBJ1-4	ASSSAGSTNEKLF
TRBV6-1	13	TRBJ1-6	ASSDPGQGNSPLH
TRBV4-1	11	TRBJ2-5	ASSGTGEETQY
TRBV18	12	TRBJ2-4	ASSNDRSGNIQY
TRBV20-1	9	TRBJ1-2	SAWRNYGYT
TRBV4-1	18	TRBJ1-3	ASSQEVRGEDRASGNTIY
TRBV10-1	13	TRBJ2-2	ASSEDGRGPRELF
TRBV5-3	8	TRBJ1-4	ARSWEILF
TRBV5-4	14	TRBJ1-3	ASSPLAGGSGNTIY
TRBV4-1	12	TRBJ2-5	ASSLRAGAETQY